Each of the 32 T cell receptor beta chains below was sequenced from the same sample in a study of blood T cell repertoires in COVID-19. Using immunoSEQ multiplex PCR, the repertoire was profiled, and TCRdb retains in-frame clones only, with some absent. This sample yields roughly 260,000 clones, of which 87% are seen a single time; 2% to 3% belongs to the top ten. Sequenced material: peripheral blood. These receptors originate from a woman aged 45-65 years with acute or convalescent COVID-19.

The V and J genes are TRBV28 and TRBJ2-7; maybe TRBD2 (6 bases). V was pared by 6 bases and J by 0 bases, with 24 bases between. The CDR3 has 18 residues. Germline V CDR1 and CDR2: MDHEN, SYDVKM. The CDR3 region is CASSGDLRSSTSSYEQYF. The CDR3 DNA reads TGTGCCAGCAGCGGGGACTTGCGCTCCTCAACCAGCTCCTACGAGCAGTACTTC. The whole variable domain, remainder taken from reference TRBV28 and TRBJ2-7, is DVKVTQSSRYLVKRTGEKVFLECVQDMDHENMFWYRQDPGLGLRLIYFSYDVKMKEKGDIPEGYSVSREKKERFSLILESASTNQTSMYLCASSGDLRSSTSSYEQYFGPGTRLTVT.

This clone was seen only once. CDR3 loop: CAISASSGSNTGELFF. For the CDR3, the DNA is TGTGCCATCAGTGCTTCCAGCGGGAGTAACACCGGGGAGCTGTTTTTT. This rearrangement joins TRBV10-3 to TRBJ2-2, with 8 bases matching TRBD2. J gave up 2 bases and V 4 bases, and 6 bases lay outside the gene matches. Germline V gene sequence: CDR1 ENHRY, CDR2 SYGVKD. CDR3 length equals 16 residues.

This chain connects TRBV27 to TRBJ2-1, with 12 bases aligning to TRBD2. This CDR3 is built from 15 residues. J gave up 4 bases and V 8 bases, and 6 bases lay outside the gene matches. Per germline, CDR1 MNHEY and CDR2 SMNVEV (reference sequence). In DNA form, the CDR3 reads TGTGCCAGCGTTTCACTAGCGGGAGGATACAATGAGCAGTTCTTC. It yields the protein CASVSLAGGYNEQFF.

CDR3 DNA sequence: TGTGCCAGTAGTATGGTGCGGTTTTATGGCTACACCTTC. The encoded protein is CASSMVRFYGYTF. The gene calls are TRBV19 and TRBJ1-2, with D unclear. Trimming took off 3 bases at V and 5 bases at J, with 10 bases between the two ends. Germline V gene lookup returns CDR1 LNHDA and CDR2 SQIVND (reference sequence). The CDR3 consists of 13 residues.

The chain employs TRBV29-1 and TRBJ1-1; 8 positions agree with TRBD1. Trimming removed 4 bases from V and 4 bases from J; junction bases left unmatched: 8. CDR1 and CDR2 from the germline V gene are SQVTM and ANQGSEA. The CDR3 runs to 14 residues. CDR3 nucleotides: TGCAGCGTTGTGCAGGGGGCGGGTGGCACTGAAGCTTTCTTT. Translating gives CSVVQGAGGTEAFF. The complete variable domain, with remaining parts taken from reference TRBV29-1 and TRBJ1-1, reads SAVISQKPSRDICQRGTSLTIQCQVDSQVTMMFWYRQQPGQSLTLIATANQGSEATYESGFVIDKFPISRPNLTFSTLTVSNMSPEDSSIYLCSVVQGAGGTEAFFGQGTRLTVV.

This chain links TRBV28 with TRBJ2-7, with 9 bases fitting TRBD1. Germline loops: CDR1 MDHEN, CDR2 SYDVKM. The CDR3 is 16 amino acids. V lost 1 base to trimming and J lost 5 bases; unmatched junction nucleotides: 9. CDR3: CASSLFPGQGLDEQYF. The DNA for the CDR3 is TGTGCCAGCAGTTTATTCCCGGGACAGGGTCTCGACGAGCAGTACTTC. Based on the CDR3 plus reference TRBV28 and TRBJ2-7, the full variable domain is DVKVTQSSRYLVKRTGEKVFLECVQDMDHENMFWYRQDPGLGLRLIYFSYDVKMKEKGDIPEGYSVSREKKERFSLILESASTNQTSMYLCASSLFPGQGLDEQYFGPGTRLTVT.

The V call is TRBV6-1, the J call TRBJ1-2; no firm D call. Looked up from germline, CDR1 is MNHNS and CDR2 is SASEGT. CDR3 length: 15 amino acids. V was pared by 2 bases and J by 8 bases, with 18 bases between. CDR3 in amino acids: CASSEPGLEEQGYTF. The CDR3, as DNA: TGTGCCAGCAGTGAACCAGGCTTGGAAGAGCAGGGCTACACCTTC.

V is TRBV21-1 and J is TRBJ1-5. TRBV21-1 is given as a pseudogene. The CDR3 runs 18 residues. The CDR3 nucleotides are TGTGCCAGCAGCAAAGCGCGCAGGGAGGGATATAGCAATCAGCCCCAGCATTTT. Its translation is CASSKARREGYSNQPQHF.

This chain connects TRBV5-1 to TRBJ1-2; 9 bases are shared with TRBD1. The trim removed 0 bases at V and 8 bases at J, leaving 17 bases unmatched. This CDR3 spans 18 amino acids. Germline CDR1 is SGHRS and CDR2 is YFSETQ. CDR3 in DNA: TGCGCCAGCAGCTTGGCCCCCCCCGGGACAGGGCTTGTGCACGGCTACACCTTC. Protein sequence: CASSLAPPGTGLVHGYTF.

The V and J genes are TRBV11-3 and TRBJ2-7; the match to TRBD1 covers 7 bases. CDR1 and CDR2 from the germline V gene are SGHNT and YENEEA. V lost 5 bases, J lost 7 bases, and 11 bases stayed unmatched. The CDR3 has 14 amino acids. The CDR3 loop reads CASSPRTGTKEQYF. CDR3 DNA: TGTGCCAGCAGCCCCCGGACAGGCACTAAAGAGCAGTACTTC.

This sequence joins TRBV19 and TRBJ1-1, with 9 nucleotides matching TRBD1. Unmatched junction bases numbered 6, after V lost 5 bases and J lost 5 bases. The CDR3 consists of 14 residues. Per the germline V gene, CDR1 is LNHDA and CDR2 is SQIVND (reference sequence). CDR3 protein: CASSGDRVGTEAFF. The CDR3 nucleotides read TGTGCCAGTAGTGGGGACAGGGTTGGGACTGAAGCTTTCTTT.

The rearrangement joins TRBV19 to TRBJ1-1; possible D gene TRBD1, 6 bases. The CDR3 is made up of 15 amino acids. The V end lost 4 bases, the J end lost 3 bases, and 15 bases lay between the germline ends. The germline CDR1 and CDR2 sequences are LNHDA and SQIVND (reference sequence). CDR3 amino acids: CASSRQGIQYTEAFF. The CDR3 coding sequence is TGTGCCAGTAGTAGGCAGGGGATTCAGTACACTGAAGCTTTCTTT.

V is TRBV30 and J is TRBJ2-3; possibly TRBD1 for D (6 bases). With 2 bases removed from V and 6 bases from J, the gap between germline ends came to 6 bases. The CDR3 spans 11 residues. The germline CDR1 and CDR2 sequences are GTSNPN and SVGIG (reference sequence). CDR3: CAWSTGDTQYF. CDR3 in DNA: TGTGCCTGGAGTACAGGGGATACGCAGTATTTT.

The CDR3 is CASASSGSRGEKLFF. CDR3 DNA: TGTGCCAGCGCGAGCTCCGGGTCTCGAGGTGAAAAACTGTTTTTT. The V call is TRBV27, the J call TRBJ1-4, with D unclear. Germline values: CDR1 MNHEY, CDR2 SMNVEV (reference sequence). The V and J ends lost 8 bases and 7 bases respectively, with 20 bases between them. This CDR3 region has 15 residues. Full variable domain (remainder filled in from reference TRBV27 and TRBJ1-4): EAQVTQNPRYLITVTGKKLTVTCSQNMNHEYMSWYRQDPGLGLRQIYYSMNVEVTDKGDVPEGYKVSRKEKRNFPLILESPSPNQTSLYFCASASSGSRGEKLFFGSGTQLSVL.

This rearrangement joins TRBV28 to TRBJ1-1; 9 nucleotides agree with TRBD1. CDR1 is MDHEN, CDR2 SYDVKM, per germline. Trimming took 5 bases from V and 11 from J; bases not matched to a gene: 12. The CDR3 has 14 residues. The CDR3 here is CASSRQGDVAGAFF. The CDR3 bases are TGTGCCAGCAGTCGACAGGGGGATGTGGCAGGTGCTTTCTTT.

This clone turned up a few times. The V call is TRBV6-1, the J call TRBJ1-1, with unresolved D. This CDR3 spans 15 amino acids. With 3 bases removed from V and 6 bases from J, the gap between germline ends came to 17 bases. In germline, CDR1 is MNHNS, CDR2 SASEGT. The CDR3 spells CASSEMGGQRSEAFF. CDR3 DNA: TGTGCCAGCAGTGAGATGGGAGGGCAGCGGTCTGAAGCTTTCTTT.

The chain couples TRBV6-5 to TRBJ2-7; a possible D gene is TRBD1 (5 bases). Trimming left V 6 bases short and J 5 bases short, with 17 bases between. Germline CDR1 reads MNHEY; CDR2 reads SVGAGI. The CDR3 runs to 14 residues. DNA of the CDR3: TGTGCCAGCAGATTATCCAGGGTTCGGGACGAGCAGTACTTC. This translates into CASRLSRVRDEQYF.

V is TRBV28 and J is TRBJ1-2; 8 bases agree with TRBD1. Per the germline V gene, CDR1 is MDHEN and CDR2 is SYDVKM. Trimming removed 4 bases from V and 8 bases from J; junction bases left unmatched: 6. The length of the CDR3 is 13 residues. As DNA, the CDR3 is TGTGCCAGCAGTTATCAGGGGGCGCGCGGCTACACCTTC. It codes for CASSYQGARGYTF.

The J gene is TRBJ2-1, the V gene TRBV28, with unresolved D. The V and J ends lost 2 bases and 6 bases respectively, with 20 bases between them. Per germline, CDR1 MDHEN and CDR2 SYDVKM. The CDR3 runs to 17 residues. The CDR3 bases are TGTGCCAGCAGTTTACTCCTCACCCGAAGTGGAGTCAATGAGCAGTTCTTC. Its protein is CASSLLLTRSGVNEQFF.

This clone was found a few times. This chain connects TRBV30 to TRBJ1-2; tentative D call: TRBD1 (6 bases). The germline gives CDR1 GTSNPN, CDR2 SVGIG (reference sequence). The CDR3 runs 15 residues. V was shortened by 0 bases and J by 7 bases, with 18 bases between the two germline ends. CDR3 region: CAWSVKGREGGGYTF. In DNA form, the CDR3 reads TGTGCCTGGAGTGTAAAAGGCAGGGAAGGGGGTGGCTACACCTTC.

J is TRBJ1-4 and V is TRBV5-1, with D hard to call. Germline-derived CDR1 and CDR2 are SGHRS and YFSETQ. The V end lost 0 bases, the J end lost 0 bases, and 6 bases lay between the germline ends. The CDR3 spans 15 residues. The CDR3 here is CASSLGLTTNEKLFF. CDR3 coding DNA: TGCGCCAGCAGCTTGGGGCTGACAACTAATGAAAAACTGTTTTTT.

The chain carries TRBV15 and TRBJ2-7, with D possibly being TRBD2 (6 bases). V dropped 2 bases and J dropped 0 bases, with 17 bases sitting between them. The germline CDR1 and CDR2 sequences are LNHNV and YYDKDF (reference sequence). The CDR3 consists of 17 residues. The CDR3 nucleotides read TGTGCCACCAGCAGACCCTCCCTGGGGGGAGCCTCCTACGAGCAGTACTTC. This encodes CATSRPSLGGASYEQYF.

The rearrangement links TRBV19 to TRBJ2-3; TRBD1 might be the D (6 bases). The V end was cut by 10 bases, the J end by 5 bases, with 13 bases between. CDR1 is LNHDA and CDR2 is SQIVND in the germline V gene (reference sequence). The CDR3 extends over 12 amino acids. CDR3 protein: CATRTGQDTQYF. In DNA form, the CDR3 reads TGTGCCACCCGAACAGGGCAAGATACGCAGTATTTT.

The chain recombines TRBV5-1 with TRBJ2-5, with 9 bases matching TRBD1. There are 15 residues in the CDR3. Germline V CDR1 and CDR2: SGHRS, YFSETQ. After removal of 0 bases from V and 5 bases from J, the junction contained 5 bases not matched to a gene. CDR3 sequence: CASSLVGQGWETQYF. DNA of the CDR3: TGCGCCAGCAGCTTGGTTGGACAGGGGTGGGAGACCCAGTACTTC.

The chain links TRBV29-1 to TRBJ1-4; D is possibly TRBD1 (5 bases). CDR1 and CDR2 (germline): SQVTM, ANQGSEA. Trimming left V 3 bases short and J 1 base short, with 6 bases between. The CDR3 contains 13 residues. CDR3 sequence: CSVEGGTNEKLFF. The CDR3 coding sequence is TGCAGCGTTGAGGGGGGAACTAATGAAAAACTGTTTTTT. Full variable domain (missing parts from reference TRBV29-1 and TRBJ1-4): SAVISQKPSRDICQRGTSLTIQCQVDSQVTMMFWYRQQPGQSLTLIATANQGSEATYESGFVIDKFPISRPNLTFSTLTVSNMSPEDSSIYLCSVEGGTNEKLFFGSGTQLSVL.

CDR3: CASSLAGGTYEQYF. CDR3 sequence (DNA): TGCGCCAGCAGCTTGGCTGGGGGGACCTACGAGCAGTACTTC. The chain has TRBV5-1 and TRBJ2-7; D perhaps matches TRBD2 (6 bases). CDR1 is SGHRS and CDR2 is YFSETQ in the germline V gene. Trimming pared 0 bases from V and 2 bases from J, leaving 9 bases between. This CDR3 is built from 14 residues.

The chain couples TRBV30 to TRBJ2-5, with 8 bases lining up with TRBD2. This CDR3 comprises 15 residues. V lost 8 bases to trimming and J lost 2 bases; unmatched junction nucleotides: 13. Germline V gives CDR1 GTSNPN, CDR2 SVGIG (reference sequence). CDR3 sequence (DNA): TGTGCCCTAGGAATGGCTAGCGGGTTTCAAGAGACCCAGTACTTC. This gives the protein CALGMASGFQETQYF. The full variable domain, its missing parts supplied by reference TRBV30 and TRBJ2-5, is SQTIHQWPATLVQPVGSPLSLECTVEGTSNPNLYWYRQAAGRGLQLLFYSVGIGQISSEVPQNLSASRPQDRQFILSSKKLLLSDSGFYLCALGMASGFQETQYFGPGTRLLVL.

The chain carries TRBV27 and TRBJ1-2; TRBD1 agrees at 10 bases. The CDR3 spans 19 residues. Germline V CDR1 and CDR2: MNHEY, SMNVEV (reference sequence). The ends lost 4 bases at V and 5 bases at J; junction bases unmatched: 19. The CDR3 nucleotides read TGTGCCAGCAGTTCAAACTACCTCGGGACAGGGGACCGTCAATATGGCTACACCTTC. Protein: CASSSNYLGTGDRQYGYTF.

The chain uses TRBV7-9 and TRBJ2-7; 10 positions match TRBD2. After removal of 4 bases from V and 3 bases from J, the junction contained 0 bases not matched to a gene. Germline V lookup: CDR1 SEHNR, CDR2 FQNEAQ (reference sequence). The CDR3 spans 13 residues. This CDR3 reads CASSSSGSYEQYF. CDR3 DNA: TGTGCCAGCAGCTCTAGCGGGAGCTACGAGCAGTACTTC.

The chain carries TRBV7-2 and TRBJ1-3; 7 nucleotides agree with TRBD1. CDR3 length equals 15 residues. Germline CDR1 is SGHTA and CDR2 is FQGNSA. V was clipped by 5 bases and J by 2 bases; unmatched bases: 6. The CDR3 sequence: CASSRDSSAGNTIYF. The CDR3 coding sequence is TGTGCCAGCAGCCGGGACAGTTCCGCTGGAAACACCATATATTTT. Filled out from reference TRBV7-2 and TRBJ1-3, the complete variable domain reads GAGVSQSPSNKVTEKGKDVELRCDPISGHTALYWYRQSLGQGLEFLIYFQGNSAPDKSGLPSDRFSAERTGGSVSTLTIQRTQQEDSAVYLCASSRDSSAGNTIYFGEGSWLTVV.

The V gene is TRBV5-1, the J gene TRBJ2-4, with 9 positions matching TRBD2. The CDR3 contains 21 residues. V shed 4 bases, J shed 0 bases, and the junction held 20 bases outside the gene matches. Germline loops: CDR1 SGHRS, CDR2 YFSETQ. CDR3 loop: CASSPSGGSGSLSLAKNIQYF. The CDR3 nucleotides are TGCGCCAGCAGCCCCTCTGGTGGTAGCGGGAGCCTTTCCCTAGCCAAAAACATTCAGTACTTC.

This clone was counted once. The chain employs TRBV5-4 and TRBJ2-2; D is undetermined. CDR1 is SGHNT and CDR2 is YYREEE in the germline V gene (reference sequence). The length of the CDR3 is 17 residues. The V gene lost 0 bases and the J gene lost 4 bases, with 16 bases spanning the gap. CDR3 DNA sequence: TGTGCCAGCAGCTTGGGAGGTTCCCGTGGAAGCACCGGGGAGCTGTTTTTT. Protein: CASSLGGSRGSTGELFF.